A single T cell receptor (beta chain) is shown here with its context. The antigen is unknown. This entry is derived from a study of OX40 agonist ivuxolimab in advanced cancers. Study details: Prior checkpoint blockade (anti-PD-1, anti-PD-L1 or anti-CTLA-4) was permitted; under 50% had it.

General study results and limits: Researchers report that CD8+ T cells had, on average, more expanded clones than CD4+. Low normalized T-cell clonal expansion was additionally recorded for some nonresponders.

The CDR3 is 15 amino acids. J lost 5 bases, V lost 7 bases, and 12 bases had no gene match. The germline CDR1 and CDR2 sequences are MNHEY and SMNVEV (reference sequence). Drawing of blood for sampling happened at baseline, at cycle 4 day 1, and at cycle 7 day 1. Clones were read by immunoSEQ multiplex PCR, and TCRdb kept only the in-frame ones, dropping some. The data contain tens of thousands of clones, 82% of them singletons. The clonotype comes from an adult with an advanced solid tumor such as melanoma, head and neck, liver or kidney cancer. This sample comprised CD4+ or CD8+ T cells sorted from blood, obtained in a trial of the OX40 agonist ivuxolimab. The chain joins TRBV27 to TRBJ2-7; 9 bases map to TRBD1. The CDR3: CASNADRDRVNEQYV. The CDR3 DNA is TGTGCCAGCAATGCGGATCGGGACAGGGTCAACGAGCAGTACGTC.